The sample holds many counts of the clone carrying this T cell receptor (beta chain). Stability of Graves' hyperthyroidism was defined as absent ophthalmopathy progression within 18 months. Amplified regions were TCR beta CDR3 sequences from RNA transcripts. TCR CDR3 underwent first-round RT-PCR with the HTBI primer set. TCRdb called the multiplex PCR reads again in MiXCR, with one record for every CDR3 protein. The data contain approximately 420,000 distinct CDR3 sequences, about 16% of them seen just once; the ten biggest clones take up 32%. This record comes from a study of T cells in Graves' hyperthyroidism and ophthalmopathy. The receptor's source is a woman aged 30 to 39 with Graves' hyperthyroidism. Sequencing was performed on blood.

This CDR3 is CASSLSSLTDTQYF. The CDR3 coding sequence is TGCGCCAGCAGCTTGTCAAGCCTCACAGATACGCAGTATTTT. V and J are TRBV5-1 and TRBJ2-3, with unresolved D. Trimming took off 1 base at V and 2 bases at J, with 8 bases between the two ends. The CDR3 spans 14 residues. Germline loops: CDR1 SGHRS, CDR2 YFSETQ.